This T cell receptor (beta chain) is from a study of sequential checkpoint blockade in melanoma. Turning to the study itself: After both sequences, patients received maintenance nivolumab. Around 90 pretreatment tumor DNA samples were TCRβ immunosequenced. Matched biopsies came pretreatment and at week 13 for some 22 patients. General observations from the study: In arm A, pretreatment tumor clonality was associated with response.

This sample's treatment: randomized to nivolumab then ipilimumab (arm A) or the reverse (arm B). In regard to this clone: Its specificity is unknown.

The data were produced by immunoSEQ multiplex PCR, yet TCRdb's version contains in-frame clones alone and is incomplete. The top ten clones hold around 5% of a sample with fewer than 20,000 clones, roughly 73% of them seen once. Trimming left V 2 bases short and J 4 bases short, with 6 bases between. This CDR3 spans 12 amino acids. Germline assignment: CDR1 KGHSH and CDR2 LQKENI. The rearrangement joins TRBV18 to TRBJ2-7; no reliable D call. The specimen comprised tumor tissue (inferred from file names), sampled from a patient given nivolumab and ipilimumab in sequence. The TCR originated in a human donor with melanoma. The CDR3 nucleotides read TGTGCCAGCTCACCAACGCCGTACGAGCAGTACTTC. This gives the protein CASSPTPYEQYF.